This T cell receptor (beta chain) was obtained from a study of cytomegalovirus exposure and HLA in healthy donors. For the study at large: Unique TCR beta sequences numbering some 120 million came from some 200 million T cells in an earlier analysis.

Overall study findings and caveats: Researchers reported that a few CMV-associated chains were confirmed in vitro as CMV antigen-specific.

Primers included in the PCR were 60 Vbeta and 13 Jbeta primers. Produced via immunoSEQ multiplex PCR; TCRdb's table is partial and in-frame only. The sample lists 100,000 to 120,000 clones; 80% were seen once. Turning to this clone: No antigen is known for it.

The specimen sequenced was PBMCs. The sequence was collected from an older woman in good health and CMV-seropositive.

CDR3 nucleotides: TGCGCCAGCAGCCAGAAATACAGCTACGAGCAGTACTTC. Translating it yields CASSQKYSYEQYF. The chain recombines TRBV4-1 with TRBJ2-7; D not certain. Trimming removed 3 bases from V and 3 bases from J, with 9 bases in between. Germline values: CDR1 MGHRA, CDR2 YSYEKL. The CDR3 contains 13 residues.